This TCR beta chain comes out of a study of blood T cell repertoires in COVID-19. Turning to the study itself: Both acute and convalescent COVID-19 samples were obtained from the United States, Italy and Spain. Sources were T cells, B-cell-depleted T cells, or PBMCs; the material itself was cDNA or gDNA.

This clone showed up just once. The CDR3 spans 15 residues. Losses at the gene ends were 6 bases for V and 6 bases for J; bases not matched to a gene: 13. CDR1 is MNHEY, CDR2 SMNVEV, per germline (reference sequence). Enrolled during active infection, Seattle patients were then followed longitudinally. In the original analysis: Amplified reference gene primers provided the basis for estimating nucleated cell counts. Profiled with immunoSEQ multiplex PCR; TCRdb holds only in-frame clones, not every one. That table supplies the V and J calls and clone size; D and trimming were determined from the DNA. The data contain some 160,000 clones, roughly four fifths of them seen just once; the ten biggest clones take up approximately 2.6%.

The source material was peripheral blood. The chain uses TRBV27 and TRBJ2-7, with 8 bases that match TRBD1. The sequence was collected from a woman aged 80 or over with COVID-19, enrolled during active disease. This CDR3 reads CASSSYPRQGSEQYF. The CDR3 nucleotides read TGTGCCAGCAGCTCTTACCCGAGACAGGGGTCCGAGCAGTACTTC.